This T cell receptor (beta chain) was documented in a study of T cells in Graves' hyperthyroidism and ophthalmopathy. Across the study: At the time of initial diagnosis and before any treatment, peripheral blood was collected.

This clonotype has at least ten counts. V lost 2 bases and J 7 bases, leaving 14 bases between the germline ends. The CDR3 totals 14 residues. Germline V gene sequence: CDR1 MNHNS, CDR2 SASEGT. Based on clinical symptoms, serum thyroxine and TRAb, thyroid ultrasound and orbital computed tomography, diagnoses were reached. The CDR3 regions of TCR beta were amplified from RNA transcripts. The TCR CDR3 first-round RT-PCR relied on the HTBI primer set. A single record per CDR3 protein comes from TCRdb applying MiXCR to the multiplex PCR reads. This repertoire shows around 270,000 distinct CDR3 sequences, roughly a fifth found once; its top ten account for approximately 37%.

Sequencing was done on a sample of blood. This sequence originates from a man in his forties or fifties with Graves' ophthalmopathy. This chain links TRBV6-1 with TRBJ1-2, with D possibly matching TRBD1 (6 bases). The CDR3 region has the DNA TGTGCCAGCAGTGAAAGAAGGGGGATTGGTGGCTACACCTTC. It is translated as CASSERRGIGGYTF.